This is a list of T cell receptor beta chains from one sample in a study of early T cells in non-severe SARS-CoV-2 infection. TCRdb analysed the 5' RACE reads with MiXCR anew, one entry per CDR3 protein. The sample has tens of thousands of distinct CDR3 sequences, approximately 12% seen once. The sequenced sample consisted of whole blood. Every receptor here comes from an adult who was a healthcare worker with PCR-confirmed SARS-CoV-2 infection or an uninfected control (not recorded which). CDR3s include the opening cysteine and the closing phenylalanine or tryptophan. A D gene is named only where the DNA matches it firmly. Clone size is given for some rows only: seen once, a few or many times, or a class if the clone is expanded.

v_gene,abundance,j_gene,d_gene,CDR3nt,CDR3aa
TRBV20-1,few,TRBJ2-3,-,TGCAGTGCTAGAGATCAAGGAGGAGGGTCCACAGATACGCAGTATTTT,CSARDQGGGSTDTQYF
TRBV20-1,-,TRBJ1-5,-,TGCAGTGCCCCGGACCGGCAGGGGCCCCAGCATTTT,CSAPDRQGPQHF
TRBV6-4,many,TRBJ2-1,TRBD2,TGTGCCAGCAGTGACTCACTAGCGGGAGGGCCCGCTGAGCAGTTCTTC,CASSDSLAGGPAEQFF
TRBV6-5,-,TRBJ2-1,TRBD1,TGTGCCAGCGGCCGGGACAGGGGGTCCAATGAGCAGTTCTTC,CASGRDRGSNEQFF
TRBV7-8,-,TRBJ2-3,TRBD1,TGTGCCAGCAGCTTAGGAAACAGGGGGGCAGATACGCAGTATTTT,CASSLGNRGADTQYF
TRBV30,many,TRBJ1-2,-,TGTGCCTGGAGTGTACGGCAGGGGAACTATGGCTACACCTTC,CAWSVRQGNYGYTF
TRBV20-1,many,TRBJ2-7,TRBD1,TGCAGTGCTAGCACCGACAGGGGGCAGTACGAGCAGTACTTC,CSASTDRGQYEQYF
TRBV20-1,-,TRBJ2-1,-,TGCAGTGCTGGTCGTACGGGCGTTAATGAGCAGTTCTTC,CSAGRTGVNEQFF
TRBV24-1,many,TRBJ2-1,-,TGTGCCACCAGTGATTTGAAGGCGGGGACCTACAATGAGCAGTTCTTC,CATSDLKAGTYNEQFF
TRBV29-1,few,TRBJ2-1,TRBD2,TGCAGCGTTGGGACTAGCGGGGTCTATGAGCAGTTCTTC,CSVGTSGVYEQFF
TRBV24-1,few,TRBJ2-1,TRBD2,TGTGCCACCGGAGAGGTAACGGGAGGGCACAATGAGCAGTTCTTC,CATGEVTGGHNEQFF
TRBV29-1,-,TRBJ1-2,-,TGCAGCGTTGAAGATCTATCCATGGGCTACACCTTC,CSVEDLSMGYTF
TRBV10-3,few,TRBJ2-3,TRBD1,TGTGCCATCAGTCGGACAGGCGATACAGATACGCAGTATTTT,CAISRTGDTDTQYF
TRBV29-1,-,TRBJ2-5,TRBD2,TGCAGCACACTAGCGGGAGAAGAGACCCAGTACTTC,CSTLAGEETQYF
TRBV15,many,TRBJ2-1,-,TGTGCCACCAGGCCGTACAACACAAGGGATGAGCAGTTCTTC,CATRPYNTRDEQFF
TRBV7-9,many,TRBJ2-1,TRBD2,TGTGCCAGCAGCGCACCGGGACTAGCGGGAGTGGATGAGCAGTTCTTC,CASSAPGLAGVDEQFF
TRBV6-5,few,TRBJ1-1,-,TGTGCCAGCAGGTCCCCGGGATACACTGAAGCTTTCTTT,CASRSPGYTEAFF
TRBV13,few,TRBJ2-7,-,TGTGCCAGCAGCCCGGAATTTCGCTCCTACGAGCAGTACTTC,CASSPEFRSYEQYF
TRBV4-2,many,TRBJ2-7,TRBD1,TGTGCCAGCAGCCAAGCCGGGACAGGGTACGAGCAGTACTTC,CASSQAGTGYEQYF
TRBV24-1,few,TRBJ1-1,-,TGTGCCACCAGTGACTCGACGGGCACTGAAGCTTTCTTT,CATSDSTGTEAFF
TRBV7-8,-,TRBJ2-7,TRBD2,TGTGCCAGCAGCCCCCGGGCGGGAGCTTGGTACGAGCAGTACTTC,CASSPRAGAWYEQYF
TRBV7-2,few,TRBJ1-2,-,TGTGCCAGCAGCTTAGCCCGGCAGAACTATGGCTACACCTTC,CASSLARQNYGYTF
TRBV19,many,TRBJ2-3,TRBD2,TGTGCCAGTAGTATTGGCCATTCCGGAGCGGGAGGAGTAGATACGCAGTATTTT,CASSIGHSGAGGVDTQYF
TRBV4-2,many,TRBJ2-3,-,TGTGCCAGCAGCGCGGTCCGGGACCACACAGATACGCAGTATTTT,CASSAVRDHTDTQYF
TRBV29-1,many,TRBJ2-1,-,TGCAGCGTCTCCAGGGGTCTGTATGAGCAGTTCTTC,CSVSRGLYEQFF
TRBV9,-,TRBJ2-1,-,TGTGCCAGCAGCGTAGGGGAGTCCGCCTACAATGAGCAGTTCTTC,CASSVGESAYNEQFF
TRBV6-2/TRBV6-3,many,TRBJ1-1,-,TGTGCCAGCAATACAGGGTCGGGGGGAGAAACTGAAGCTTTCTTT,CASNTGSGGETEAFF
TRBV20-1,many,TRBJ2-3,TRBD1,TGCAGTGCTTCTGGGACAGGGATAGATACGCAGTATTTT,CSASGTGIDTQYF
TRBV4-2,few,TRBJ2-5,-,TGTGCCAGCAGCCATGGGGAGGAAGAAGAGACCCAGTACTTC,CASSHGEEEETQYF
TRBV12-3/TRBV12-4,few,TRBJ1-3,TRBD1,TGTGCCAGCAGGCGGACAGGGCTCTCTGGAAACACCATATATTTT,CASRRTGLSGNTIYF
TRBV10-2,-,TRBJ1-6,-,TGCGCCAGCGGACAGTTAGAGAATTCACCCCTCCACTTT,CASGQLENSPLHF
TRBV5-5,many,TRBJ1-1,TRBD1,TGTGCCAGCAGCGCTCCGGACAGGGGGCTCGGCACTGAAGCTTTCTTT,CASSAPDRGLGTEAFF
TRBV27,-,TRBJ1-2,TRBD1,TGTGCCAGCAGTTCGTGGACAGGGGGTTCGGATGGCTACACCTTC,CASSSWTGGSDGYTF
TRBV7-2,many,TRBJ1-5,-,TGTGCCAGCAGCTTAGCCCGAGGGCCCCAGCATTTT,CASSLARGPQHF
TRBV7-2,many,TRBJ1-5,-,TGTGCCAGCAGCTCCTTTGATCAGCCCCAGCATTTT,CASSSFDQPQHF
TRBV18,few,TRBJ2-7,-,TGTGCCAGCCGGGATGCGGGGTACTACGAGCAGTACTTC,CASRDAGYYEQYF
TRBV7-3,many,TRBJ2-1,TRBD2,TGTGCCAGCAGGCCAAGCGGGAGCTCCTACAATGAGCAGTTCTTC,CASRPSGSSYNEQFF
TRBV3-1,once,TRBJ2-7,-,TGTGCCAGCAGCCAAGAAGCCTACGAGCAGTACTTC,CASSQEAYEQYF
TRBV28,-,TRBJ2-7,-,TGTGCCAGCGGTAAAGATTCCTACGAGCAGTACTTC,CASGKDSYEQYF
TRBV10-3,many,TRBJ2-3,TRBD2,TGTGCCATCAGTGAGACCAGTACACTAGCGGGTCGGTCAGATACGCAGTATTTT,CAISETSTLAGRSDTQYF
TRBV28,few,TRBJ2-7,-,TGTGCCAGCATGGGGGGAAGCTCCTACGAGCAGTACTTC,CASMGGSSYEQYF
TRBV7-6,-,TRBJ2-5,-,TGTGCCAGCAGCTTAGGAAGGGGTGGGCAGGAGACCCAGTACTTC,CASSLGRGGQETQYF
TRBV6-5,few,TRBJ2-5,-,TGTGCCAGCAGTTACTCGGGGGTTACCCAGTACTTC,CASSYSGVTQYF
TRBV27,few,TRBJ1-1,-,TGTGCCAGCAGTTTAAACCAGGGGTACACTGAAGCTTTCTTT,CASSLNQGYTEAFF
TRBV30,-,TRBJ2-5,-,TGTGCCTGGGCGGACAGTCCGGTGGTTGCCCAGTACTTC,CAWADSPVVAQYF
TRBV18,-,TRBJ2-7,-,TGTGCCAGCTCACCCTCTAGCGACGAGCAGTACTTC,CASSPSSDEQYF
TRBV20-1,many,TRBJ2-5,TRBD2,TGCAGTGCTAGAGATTGGGCGGGGGGAGAGTACTTC,CSARDWAGGEYF
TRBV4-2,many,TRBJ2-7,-,TGTGCCAGCAGCCAAGAAGTAGGAGGAGATGAGCAGTACTTC,CASSQEVGGDEQYF
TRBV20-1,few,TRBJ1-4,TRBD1,TGCAGTGCTAGATACAGGGGGCAAGAAAAACTGTTTTTT,CSARYRGQEKLFF
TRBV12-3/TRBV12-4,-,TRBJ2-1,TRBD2,TGTGCCAGCAGCCGGAGCGGGGGTTCCTACAATGAGCAGTTCTTC,CASSRSGGSYNEQFF
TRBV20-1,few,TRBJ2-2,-,TGCAGTGCTAGTTCGGAAACCGGGGAGCTGTTTTTT,CSASSETGELFF
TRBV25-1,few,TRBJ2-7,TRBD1,TGTGCCAGCAGTGAATCGAGACCTTCAAGGACAGGGGGAACCTCCTACGAGCAGTACTTC,CASSESRPSRTGGTSYEQYF
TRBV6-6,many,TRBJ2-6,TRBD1,TGTGCCAACAGTATCCTGACAGGGGGGAAGTCAGGGGCCAACGTCCTGACTTTC,CANSILTGGKSGANVLTF
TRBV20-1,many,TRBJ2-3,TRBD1,TGCAGTCTCCTTGGACAGGGAACAGATACGCAGTATTTT,CSLLGQGTDTQYF
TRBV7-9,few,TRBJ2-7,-,TGTGCCAGCAGCTTAGAAGCGGTGACCTACGAGCAGTACTTC,CASSLEAVTYEQYF